This section outlines one T cell receptor beta chain sequence together with its context. Its target is unknown. As it was prepared, the TCRbeta library received unique molecular identifiers. TCRdb passed the PCR reads through MiXCR, listing each CDR3 protein once. The sample carries roughly 150,000 distinct CDR3 sequences, around 10% recorded once. The data stem from a study of T-cell reconstitution after alpha-beta-depleted transplantation in children. Overall study results and limits: Newly made T cells mostly supplied T-cell counts and diversity one year after transplant. Several hundred graft clones that had expanded were reportedly the source of alpha-beta T cells about two months after transplant. Some patients' high day-60 TCRbeta diversity was attributed to recipient cells surviving conditioning.

Looked up from germline, CDR1 is LGHNA and CDR2 is YNFKEQ. CDR3 length: 13 residues. V was cut by 4 bases and J by 8 bases, with 14 bases left in between. The sample here was PBMCs, taken before TCRalphabeta/CD19-depleted stem cell transplant. The V call is TRBV4-2, the J call TRBJ1-2; no definite D call. This receptor was obtained from a boy between 2 and 15 years old with acute myeloid leukemia, due to receive a stem cell transplant. The CDR3 sequence is CASSPGLLPGYTF. The CDR3 region has the DNA TGTGCCAGCAGCCCCGGGCTCCTCCCCGGCTACACCTTC.